The 5 T cell receptor beta chains in this list originate from one sample, sequenced in a study of technical replicates of blood from four donors. Produced via immunoSEQ multiplex PCR; TCRdb's table is partial and in-frame only. Here the sample spans 90,000 or so clones, 85% to 95% being singletons. The sample taken for sequencing was T cells isolated from PBMCs. The receptors were sampled from a human donor in good health.

The V gene is TRBV28, the J gene TRBJ1-3; the D is unclear. The CDR3 spans 15 residues. CDR1 and CDR2 (germline): MDHEN, SYDVKM. V lost 1 base and J 0 bases, leaving 7 bases between the germline ends. CDR3 sequence reads: CASSLYIVSGNTIYF. The DNA for the CDR3 is TGTGCCAGCAGTTTATATATAGTCTCTGGAAACACCATATATTTT.

The chain uses TRBV6-6 and TRBJ1-1; TRBD1 might be the D (6 bases). This CDR3 is 11 amino acids long. Germline values: CDR1 MNHNY, CDR2 SVGAGI (reference sequence). Trimming shortened V by 3 bases and J by 12 bases, and 11 bases separated the two germline ends. CDR3 DNA sequence: TGTGCCAGCAGTTATGACAGGTCGACTTTCTTT. Translated, it gives CASSYDRSTFF.

Only a few counts were recorded for this clone. V and J are TRBV29-1 and TRBJ1-1, with D perhaps matching TRBD1 (5 bases). The V and J ends lost 5 bases and 4 bases respectively, with 14 bases between them. This CDR3 region has 13 residues. From germline, CDR1 is SQVTM and CDR2 ANQGSEA. CDR3 protein: CSVRRSGGTEAFF. The CDR3 DNA sequence: TGCAGCGTTAGACGCTCCGGGGGCACTGAAGCTTTCTTT.

The chain has TRBV2 and TRBJ2-2; weak D call: TRBD2 (6 bases). Per germline, CDR1 SNHLY and CDR2 FYNNEI. Trimming pared 8 bases from V and 0 bases from J, leaving 10 bases between. The CDR3 is 14 amino acids. CDR3 sequence (DNA): TGTGCCAGCTCTTGGGACTCGAACACCGGGGAGCTGTTTTTT. Translation: CASSWDSNTGELFF.

The J gene is TRBJ2-5, the V gene TRBV28; 10 positions agree with TRBD2. The J segment lost 5 bases and the V segment lost 5 bases, leaving 14 bases of the junction unmatched. Germline CDR1 is MDHEN and CDR2 is SYDVKM. CDR3 length: 17 residues. Here the CDR3 reads CASSIIRGGTSVETQYF. The DNA for the CDR3 is TGTGCCAGCAGTATTATTCGGGGAGGGACTAGCGTGGAGACCCAGTACTTC.